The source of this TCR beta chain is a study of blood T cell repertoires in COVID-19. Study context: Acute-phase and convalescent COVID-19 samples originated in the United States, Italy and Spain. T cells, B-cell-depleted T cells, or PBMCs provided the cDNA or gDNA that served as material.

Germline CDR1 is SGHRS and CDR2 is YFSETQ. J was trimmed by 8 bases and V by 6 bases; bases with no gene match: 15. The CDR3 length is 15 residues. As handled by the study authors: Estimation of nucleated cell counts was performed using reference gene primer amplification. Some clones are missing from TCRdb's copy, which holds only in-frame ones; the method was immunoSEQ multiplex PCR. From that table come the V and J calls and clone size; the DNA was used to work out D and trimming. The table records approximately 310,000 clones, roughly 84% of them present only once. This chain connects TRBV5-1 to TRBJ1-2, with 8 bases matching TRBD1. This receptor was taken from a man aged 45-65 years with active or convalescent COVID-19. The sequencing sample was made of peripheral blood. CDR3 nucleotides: TGCGCCAGCACCCTAGGAGGGACAGGCCCCGGGGGCTACACCTTC. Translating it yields CASTLGGTGPGGYTF.